These 2 T cell receptor beta chains originate from one sample sequenced in a study of somatic mutations in cytotoxic T cells in rheumatoid arthritis. Libraries were prepared by immunoSEQ multiplex PCR; TCRdb keeps only in-frame clonotypes and omits some of them. The profile shows tens of thousands of clones, 78% of them singletons. The sequencing input was CD8+ T cells sorted from blood. The receptors come from an adult with rheumatoid arthritis.

The sample holds one count of this clone. CDR3 coding DNA: TGTGCCAGCAGTTACGGGAGCACAGATACGCAGTATTTT. Translating gives CASSYGSTDTQYF. The rearrangement links TRBV6-6 to TRBJ2-3; D is unclear. Trimming shortened V by 2 bases and J by 0 bases, and 3 bases separated the two germline ends. Germline V lookup: CDR1 MNHNY, CDR2 SVGAGI (reference sequence). CDR3 length: 13 residues.

The chain uses TRBV7-8 and TRBJ1-2; D remains unclear. This CDR3 has 12 amino acids. Germline CDR1 reads SGHVS; CDR2 reads FQNEAQ. Trimming stripped 4 bases from V and 7 bases from J, with 10 bases between. CDR3 amino acids: CASSSNQVGYTF. CDR3 nucleotides: TGTGCCAGCAGCTCCAACCAGGTTGGCTACACCTTC. The variable domain in full, with the rest retrieved from reference TRBV7-8 and TRBJ1-2, is GAGVSQSPRYKVAKRGQDVALRCDPISGHVSLFWYQQALGQGPEFLTYFQNEAQLDKSGLPSDRFFAERPEGSVSTLKIQRTQQEDSAVYLCASSSNQVGYTFGSGTRLTVV.